This T cell receptor (beta chain) derives from a study of T cell changes during pregnancy in multiple sclerosis. Germline V gene sequence: CDR1 MGHRA, CDR2 YSYEKL. The CDR3 has 14 residues. V shed 3 bases, J shed 5 bases, and the junction held 2 bases outside the gene matches. Data came from immunoSEQ multiplex PCR; TCRdb stores just in-frame clones and leaves some out. The repertoire holds tens of thousands of clones, with approximately 81% as singletons. The sequence derives from a female donor with multiple sclerosis, enrolled in a pregnancy study. The chain has TRBV4-1 and TRBJ2-2; TRBD1 agrees at 8 bases. This sample comprised CD8+ T cells from peripheral blood mononuclear cells, obtained after pregnancy. The CDR3, as DNA: TGCGCCAGCAGCCATTGGACAGGGACCGGGGAGCTGTTTTTT. Translating gives CASSHWTGTGELFF.